These 19 T cell receptor beta chains originate from one sample sequenced in a study of blood T cell repertoires in COVID-19. TCRdb's table, derived via immunoSEQ multiplex PCR, lists solely in-frame clones and lacks some. The table has about 150,000 clones, about 90% seen once; the top ten hold roughly 4.5%. The sample was peripheral blood. The receptors come from a woman in her sixties with active or convalescent COVID-19.

This chain uses TRBV4-1 with TRBJ2-7; the match to TRBD1 covers 7 bases. Germline V gives CDR1 MGHRA, CDR2 YSYEKL. The CDR3 covers 15 residues. Losses at the gene ends were 1 base for V and 3 bases for J; bases not matched to a gene: 6. The CDR3 sequence is CASSQVDRESYEQYF. Here the CDR3 DNA reads TGCGCCAGCAGCCAAGTTGACAGGGAAAGCTACGAGCAGTACTTC.

The sample holds one count of this clone. The chain couples TRBV3-1 (or the pseudogene TRBV3-2) to TRBJ1-1, with a tentative D call TRBD1 (6 bases). Germline V lookup: CDR1 LGHDT, CDR2 YNNKEL (reference sequence). Between the trimmed V and J ends, which lost 4 bases and 6 bases, there was a span of 6 bases. The CDR3 runs to 11 residues. The CDR3 spells CASSRGPEAFF. In nucleotides, the CDR3 is TGTGCCAGCAGCCGGGGGCCTGAAGCTTTCTTT.

V and J are TRBV12-3 or TRBV12-4 and TRBJ1-1; D is perhaps TRBD1 (5 bases). This CDR3 has 11 residues. V was pared by 5 bases and J by 7 bases, with 8 bases between. The CDR3 sequence: CASSRQFEAFF. CDR3 nucleotide sequence: TGTGCCAGCAGTCGACAGTTTGAAGCTTTCTTT.

The rearrangement joins TRBV2 to TRBJ2-2; D may be TRBD1 (6 bases). Germline V gene data show CDR1 as SNHLY and CDR2 as FYNNEI. CDR3 length: 14 amino acids. V lost 8 bases to trimming and J lost 1 base, with 11 bases between them. Here the CDR3 reads CASDEDRNTGELFF. In nucleotides, the CDR3 is TGTGCCAGCGATGAGGACAGGAACACCGGGGAGCTGTTTTTT. Full variable domain (remainder filled in from reference TRBV2 and TRBJ2-2): EPEVTQTPSHQVTQMGQEVILRCVPISNHLYFYWYRQILGQKVEFLVSFYNNEISEKSEIFDDQFSVERPDGSNFTLKIRSTKLEDSAMYFCASDEDRNTGELFFGEGSRLTVL.

About this clone itself: This CDR3 is also generated by other DNA sequences in the sample. This rearrangement joins TRBV19 to TRBJ1-4; the D gene is possibly TRBD1 (6 bases). Trimming removed 6 bases at V and 0 bases at J, with 8 bases between. This CDR3 spans 14 amino acids. Germline V lookup: CDR1 LNHDA, CDR2 SQIVND (reference sequence). Written as DNA, the CDR3 is TGTGCCAGTAGGGACAGTGCAACTAATGAAAAACTGTTTTTT. Its protein is CASRDSATNEKLFF.

For the CDR3, the DNA is TGTGCCATAGGGGGCCAGGAAAGTTCACCCCTCCACTTT. Its protein product is CAIGGQESSPLHF. The V gene is TRBV10-3, the J gene TRBJ1-6; the match to TRBD1 covers 7 bases. The CDR3 length is 13 residues. V lost 9 bases, J lost 9 bases, and 8 bases stayed unmatched. Germline V CDR1 and CDR2: ENHRY, SYGVKD.

This sequence joins TRBV3-1 (or the pseudogene TRBV3-2) and TRBJ1-2; 8 positions agree with TRBD1. The CDR3 loop spans 15 amino acids. Germline lookup yields CDR1 LGHDT and CDR2 YNNKEL (reference sequence). Unmatched junction bases numbered 7, after V lost 3 bases and J lost 4 bases. CDR3 sequence reads: CASSQGSGGAYGYTF. CDR3 DNA: TGTGCCAGCAGCCAGGGGTCAGGGGGCGCCTATGGCTACACCTTC.

V gene TRBV7-9 combines with J gene TRBJ1-2; TRBD1 aligns across 9 bases. Trimming removed 5 bases from V and 6 bases from J; junction bases left unmatched: 7. The length of the CDR3 is 14 residues. The germline CDR1 and CDR2 sequences are SEHNR and FQNEAQ (reference sequence). The CDR3 region has the DNA TGTGCCAGCAGCAGTAGGACAGGGGCGGATGGCTACACCTTC. Encoded protein: CASSSRTGADGYTF.

The chain links TRBV10-3 to TRBJ2-1; D is possibly TRBD2 (7 bases). The germline gives CDR1 ENHRY, CDR2 SYGVKD. The V and J ends lost 10 bases and 1 base respectively, with 20 bases between them. The CDR3 has 16 amino acids. DNA of the CDR3: TGTGCCACCAGGATGGAGGGGGGGGTTTCCTACAATGAGCAGTTCTTC. Protein: CATRMEGGVSYNEQFF.

The gene calls are TRBV7-9 and TRBJ2-5, with 12 bases aligning to TRBD2. This CDR3 has 16 residues. V lost 7 bases and J lost 0; bases outside the gene matches: 6. Per the germline V gene, CDR1 is SEHNR and CDR2 is FQNEAQ (reference sequence). The CDR3 sequence is CASISTSGGNQETQYF. The CDR3 bases are TGTGCCAGCATATCGACTAGCGGGGGAAACCAAGAGACCCAGTACTTC.

The chain uses TRBV15 and TRBJ2-3, with 11 bases identical to TRBD2. There are 15 residues in the CDR3. The germline V gene encodes CDR1 LNHNV and CDR2 YYDKDF (reference sequence). With 2 bases clipped from V and 4 bases from J, the junction kept 2 bases outside the gene matches. This chain's CDR3 is CATSRLAGGADTQYF. In DNA form, the CDR3 reads TGTGCCACCAGCAGACTAGCGGGGGGTGCAGATACGCAGTATTTT.

The chain is built from TRBV14 and TRBJ2-4; TRBD1 might be the D (5 bases). This CDR3 has 17 amino acids. Trimming pared 1 base from V and 1 base from J, leaving 14 bases between. Germline-derived CDR1 and CDR2 are SGHDN and FVKESK. CDR3 sequence (DNA): TGTGCCAGCAGCCAAGGCCAGGGTGTCAGGGCCAAAAACATTCAGTACTTC. Residues: CASSQGQGVRAKNIQYF.

This clone was seen more than once but under ten times. This sequence joins TRBV19 and TRBJ1-2; 7 nucleotides agree with TRBD1. The J segment lost 3 bases and the V segment lost 6 bases, leaving 7 bases of the junction unmatched. CDR3 size: 14 residues. The germline CDR1 and CDR2 sequences are LNHDA and SQIVND (reference sequence). CDR3 coding DNA: TGTGCCAGTAGACATTCTACAGGGGACTATGGCTACACCTTC. It specifies CASRHSTGDYGYTF.

This clone was recorded only once. The V gene is TRBV6-1, the J gene TRBJ1-2; 12 bases fit TRBD1. Germline V lookup: CDR1 MNHNS, CDR2 SASEGT. The V and J ends lost 3 bases and 5 bases, in that order; junction bases with no gene match: 4. The CDR3 has 15 amino acids. CDR3 residues: CASSDPGQGAYGYTF. DNA of the CDR3: TGTGCCAGCAGTGACCCGGGACAGGGGGCATATGGCTACACCTTC.

The V gene is TRBV12-5, the J gene TRBJ2-1; maybe TRBD1 (5 bases). V dropped 0 bases and J dropped 4 bases, with 10 bases sitting between them. Germline CDR1 reads LGHNT; CDR2 reads FRNRAP. The CDR3 has 15 amino acids. The CDR3 DNA sequence: TGTGCTAGTGGTTTGGTCCAGGGCCCTTACAATGAGCAGTTCTTC. Encoded protein: CASGLVQGPYNEQFF.

This chain joins TRBV4-1 and TRBJ1-1; 8 bases fit TRBD1. Germline V lookup: CDR1 MGHRA, CDR2 YSYEKL. CDR3 size: 17 residues. The V and J ends lost 1 base and 4 bases, in that order; junction bases with no gene match: 11. CDR3 protein: CASSQGLQGAISTEAFF. DNA of the CDR3: TGCGCCAGCAGCCAAGGACTTCAGGGGGCGATAAGCACTGAAGCTTTCTTT.

This sequence joins TRBV7-8 and TRBJ2-1; 8 positions match TRBD2. Germline V gives CDR1 SGHVS, CDR2 FQNEAQ. This CDR3 is 15 amino acids long. Trimming cost V 5 bases and J 0 bases; bases outside gene matches: 3. The CDR3 bases are TGTGCCAGCAGCCACGGGGGGGCCTCCTACAATGAGCAGTTCTTC. This codes for CASSHGGASYNEQFF.

This clone occurred a few times. The chain has TRBV19 and TRBJ1-4; D gene unclear. V shed 2 bases and J shed 8 bases, with 12 bases lying between them. CDR1 is LNHDA, CDR2 SQIVND, per germline (reference sequence). The CDR3 is 14 residues long. CDR3 amino acids: CASSIMAASEKLFF. The CDR3, as DNA: TGTGCCAGTAGTATAATGGCAGCGAGCGAAAAACTGTTTTTT. Variable domain in full (rest from reference TRBV19 and TRBJ1-4): DGGITQSPKYLFRKEGQNVTLSCEQNLNHDAMYWYRQDPGQGLRLIYYSQIVNDFQKGDIAEGYSVSREKKESFPLTVTSAQKNPTAFYLCASSIMAASEKLFFGSGTQLSVL.

This clone was recorded many times. The genes are TRBV19 and TRBJ1-6, with 7 bases that match TRBD1. This CDR3 has 13 residues. V dropped 6 bases and J dropped 9; count of bases not matched to a gene: 5. Germline values: CDR1 LNHDA, CDR2 SQIVND (reference sequence). CDR3 nucleotide sequence: TGTGCCAGTAGACAGGGGATTGGTTCACCCCTCCACTTT. This translates into CASRQGIGSPLHF.